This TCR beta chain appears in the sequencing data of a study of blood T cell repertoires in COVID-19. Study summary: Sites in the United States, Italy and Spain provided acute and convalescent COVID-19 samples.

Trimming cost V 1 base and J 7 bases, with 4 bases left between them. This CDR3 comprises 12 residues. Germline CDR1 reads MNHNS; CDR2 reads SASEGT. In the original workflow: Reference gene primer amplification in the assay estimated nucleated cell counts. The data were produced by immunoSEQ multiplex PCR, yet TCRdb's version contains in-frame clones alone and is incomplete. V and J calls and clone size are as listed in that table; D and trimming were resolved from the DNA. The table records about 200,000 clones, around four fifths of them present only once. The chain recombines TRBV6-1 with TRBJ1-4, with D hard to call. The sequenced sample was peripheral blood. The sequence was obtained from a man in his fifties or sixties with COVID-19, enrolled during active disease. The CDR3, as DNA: TGTGCCAGCAGTGAAGTAGTTGAAAAACTGTTTTTT. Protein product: CASSEVVEKLFF.